Reported below is one T cell receptor (beta chain). The antigen remains unidentified. These data belong to a study of regulatory T cells in long-lasting Graves disease. Study-level points and caveats: Accuracy might have suffered from few samples. Persistent Graves' patients possessed reduced TCR diversity relative to recently diagnosed ones.

Arm-PCR of CDR3 regions and iRepertoire HTBI primers were used to build TCR beta libraries. TCRdb re-derived calls from the multiplex PCR reads in MiXCR, one entry per CDR3 protein. The profile shows over 300,000 distinct CDR3 sequences, 15% to 20% of them singletons. Time point meaning: persistent/refractory GD, antithyroid drugs over 5 years with positive TRAb. Preparation of the TCR library used RNA extracted from PBMCs. There are 16 residues in the CDR3. V was pared by 0 bases and J by 2 bases, with 12 bases between. Germline CDR1 and CDR2: SGDLS and YYNGEE. Sample: peripheral blood mononuclear cells (PBMCs), taken when the disease was refractory, from a patient treated with antithyroid drugs. This TCR was recovered from a female donor with Graves disease. The chain is built from TRBV9 and TRBJ1-3; no definite D call. The CDR3 is CASSVGSGLTGNTIYF. CDR3 bases: TGTGCCAGCAGCGTAGGCAGCGGGCTGACTGGAAACACCATATATTTT.